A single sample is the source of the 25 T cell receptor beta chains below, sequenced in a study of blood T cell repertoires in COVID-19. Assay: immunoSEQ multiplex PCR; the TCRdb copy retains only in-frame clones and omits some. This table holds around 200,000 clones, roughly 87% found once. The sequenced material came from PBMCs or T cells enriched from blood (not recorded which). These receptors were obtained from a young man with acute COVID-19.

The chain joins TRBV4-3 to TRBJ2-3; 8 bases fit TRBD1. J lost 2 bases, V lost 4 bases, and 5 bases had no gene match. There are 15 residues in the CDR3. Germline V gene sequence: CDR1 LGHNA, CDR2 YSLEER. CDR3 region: CASSPDRANTDTQYF. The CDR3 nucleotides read TGCGCCAGCAGCCCGGACAGGGCGAACACAGATACGCAGTATTTT.

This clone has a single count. The CDR3 DNA reads TGTGCCAGCAGCCGCGGACTAGTCTACGAGCAGTACTTC. It translates to CASSRGLVYEQYF. V and J are TRBV6-5 and TRBJ2-7; 7 nucleotides match TRBD2. The germline CDR1 and CDR2 sequences are MNHEY and SVGAGI. V lost 6 bases and J lost 3; bases outside the gene matches: 5. The CDR3 has 13 residues.

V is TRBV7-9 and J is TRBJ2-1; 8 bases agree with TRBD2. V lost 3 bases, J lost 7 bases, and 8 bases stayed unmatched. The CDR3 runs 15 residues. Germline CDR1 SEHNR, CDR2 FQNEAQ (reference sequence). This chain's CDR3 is CASSFLERETNEQFF. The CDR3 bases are TGTGCCAGCAGCTTTCTCGAGCGGGAGACAAATGAGCAGTTCTTC. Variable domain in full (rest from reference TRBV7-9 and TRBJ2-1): DTGVSQNPRHKITKRGQNVTFRCDPISEHNRLYWYRQTLGQGPEFLTYFQNEAQLEKSRLLSDRFSAERPKGSFSTLEIQRTEQGDSAMYLCASSFLERETNEQFFGPGTRLTVL.

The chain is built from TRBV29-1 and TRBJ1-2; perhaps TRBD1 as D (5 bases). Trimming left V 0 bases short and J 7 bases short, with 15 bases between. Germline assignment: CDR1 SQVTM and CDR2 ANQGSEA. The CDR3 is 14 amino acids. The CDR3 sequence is CSVEDTQGIGGYTF. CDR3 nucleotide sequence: TGCAGCGTTGAAGACACTCAGGGAATTGGTGGCTACACCTTC.

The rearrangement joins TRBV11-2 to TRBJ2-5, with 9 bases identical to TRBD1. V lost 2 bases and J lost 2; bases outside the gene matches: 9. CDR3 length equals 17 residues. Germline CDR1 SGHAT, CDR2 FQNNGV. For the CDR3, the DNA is TGTGCCAGCAGCTTACCTGCAAGCGGGACAGGGCAAGAGACCCAGTACTTC. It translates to CASSLPASGTGQETQYF.

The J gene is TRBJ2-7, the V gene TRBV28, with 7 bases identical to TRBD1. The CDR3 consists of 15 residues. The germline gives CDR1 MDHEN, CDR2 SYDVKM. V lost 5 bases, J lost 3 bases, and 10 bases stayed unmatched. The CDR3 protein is CASSLNRGLGYEQYF. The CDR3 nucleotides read TGTGCCAGCAGTCTAAACAGGGGTTTAGGCTACGAGCAGTACTTC.

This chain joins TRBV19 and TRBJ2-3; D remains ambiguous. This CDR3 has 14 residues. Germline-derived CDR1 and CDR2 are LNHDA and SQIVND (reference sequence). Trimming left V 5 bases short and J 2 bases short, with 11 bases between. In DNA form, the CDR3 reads TGTGCCAGTAGTTTAGCTTCACTCACAGATACGCAGTATTTT. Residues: CASSLASLTDTQYF.

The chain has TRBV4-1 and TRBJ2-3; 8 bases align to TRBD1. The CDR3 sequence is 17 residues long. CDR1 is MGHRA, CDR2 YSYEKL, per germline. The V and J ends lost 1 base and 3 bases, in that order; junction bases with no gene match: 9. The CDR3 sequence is CASSQGRSRGPTDTQYF. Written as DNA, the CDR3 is TGCGCCAGCAGCCAAGGGAGGAGCAGGGGGCCTACAGATACGCAGTATTTT.

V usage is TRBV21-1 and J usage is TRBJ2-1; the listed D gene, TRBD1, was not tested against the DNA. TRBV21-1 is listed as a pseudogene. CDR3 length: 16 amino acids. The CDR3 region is CASSDRDSLAYNEQFF. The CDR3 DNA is TGTGCCAGCAGCGACCGGGACAGTCTCGCGTACAATGAGCAGTTCTTC.

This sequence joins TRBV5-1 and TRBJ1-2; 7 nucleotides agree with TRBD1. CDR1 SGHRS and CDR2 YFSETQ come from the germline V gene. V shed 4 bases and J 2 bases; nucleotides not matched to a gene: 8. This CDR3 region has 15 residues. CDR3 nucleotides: TGCGCCAGCAGCCCCTGGGACAGCCCCAACTATGGCTACACCTTC. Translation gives CASSPWDSPNYGYTF.

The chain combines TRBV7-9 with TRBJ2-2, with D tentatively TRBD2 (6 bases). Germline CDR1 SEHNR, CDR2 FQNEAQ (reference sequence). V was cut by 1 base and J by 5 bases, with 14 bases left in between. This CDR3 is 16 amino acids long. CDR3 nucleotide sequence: TGTGCCAGCAGCTTAGTGGGGACTCTCCCAACCGGGGAGCTGTTTTTT. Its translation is CASSLVGTLPTGELFF.

The CDR3 nucleotides read TGTGCCAGCAGCTTAACCTCAGAGTGGCAGGGCATCTACGAGCAGTACTTC. Amino acid sequence: CASSLTSEWQGIYEQYF. The V call is TRBV7-2, the J call TRBJ2-7, with a tentative D call TRBD1 (5 bases). Looked up from germline, CDR1 is SGHTA and CDR2 is FQGNSA. The CDR3 loop spans 17 amino acids. Between the trimmed V and J ends, which lost 2 bases and 3 bases, there was a span of 20 bases.

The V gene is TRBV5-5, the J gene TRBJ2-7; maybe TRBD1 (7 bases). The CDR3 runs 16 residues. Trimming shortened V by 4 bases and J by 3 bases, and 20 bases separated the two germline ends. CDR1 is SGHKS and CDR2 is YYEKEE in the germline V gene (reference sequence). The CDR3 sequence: CASSGQGGLLDYEQYF. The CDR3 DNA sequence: TGTGCCAGCAGCGGCCAGGGGGGTTTGTTAGACTACGAGCAGTACTTC.

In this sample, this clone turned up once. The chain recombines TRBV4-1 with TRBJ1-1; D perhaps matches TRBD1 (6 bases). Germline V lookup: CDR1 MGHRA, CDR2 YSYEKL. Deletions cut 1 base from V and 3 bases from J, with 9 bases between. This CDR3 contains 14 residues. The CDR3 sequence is CASSQAPGDTEAFF. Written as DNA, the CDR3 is TGCGCCAGCAGCCAAGCACCAGGGGACACTGAAGCTTTCTTT.

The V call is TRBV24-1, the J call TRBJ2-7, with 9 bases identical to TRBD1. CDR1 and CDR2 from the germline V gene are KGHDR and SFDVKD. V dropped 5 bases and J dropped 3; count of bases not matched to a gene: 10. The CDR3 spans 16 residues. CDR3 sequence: CATSGTGAPLDYEQYF. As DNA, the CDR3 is TGTGCCACCAGTGGGACAGGGGCCCCGCTTGACTACGAGCAGTACTTC.

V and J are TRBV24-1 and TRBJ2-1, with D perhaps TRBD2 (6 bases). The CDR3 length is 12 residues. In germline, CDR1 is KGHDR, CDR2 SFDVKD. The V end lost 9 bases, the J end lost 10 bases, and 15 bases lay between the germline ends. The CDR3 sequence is CATEGPGEEQFF. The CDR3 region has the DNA TGTGCCACCGAAGGACCGGGAGAGGAGCAGTTCTTC.

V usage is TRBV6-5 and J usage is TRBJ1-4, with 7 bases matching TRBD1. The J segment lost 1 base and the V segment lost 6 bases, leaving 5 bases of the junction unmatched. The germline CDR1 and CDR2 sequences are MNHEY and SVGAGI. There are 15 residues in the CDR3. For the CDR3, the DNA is TGTGCCAGCAGCCGGGACAGCGTAACTAATGAAAAACTGTTTTTT. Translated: CASSRDSVTNEKLFF.

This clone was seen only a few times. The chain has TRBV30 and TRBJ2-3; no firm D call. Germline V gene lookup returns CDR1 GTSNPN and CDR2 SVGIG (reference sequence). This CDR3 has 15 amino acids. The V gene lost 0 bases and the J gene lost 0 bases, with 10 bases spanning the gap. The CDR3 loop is CAWSVPQTSTDTQYF. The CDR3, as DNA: TGTGCCTGGAGTGTACCCCAGACTAGCACAGATACGCAGTATTTT.

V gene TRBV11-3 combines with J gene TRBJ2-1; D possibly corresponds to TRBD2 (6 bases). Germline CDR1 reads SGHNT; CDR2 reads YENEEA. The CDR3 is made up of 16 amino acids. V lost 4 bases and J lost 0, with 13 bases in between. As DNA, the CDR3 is TGTGCCAGCAGCTCCGTCGGGGGATCCTCCTACAATGAGCAGTTCTTC. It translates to CASSSVGGSSYNEQFF.

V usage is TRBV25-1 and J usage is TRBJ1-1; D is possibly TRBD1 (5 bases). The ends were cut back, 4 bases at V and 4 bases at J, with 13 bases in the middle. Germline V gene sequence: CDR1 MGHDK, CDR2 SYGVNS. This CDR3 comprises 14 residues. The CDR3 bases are TGTGCCAGCAGTGTAGGGGCGCGAGGCACTGAAGCTTTCTTT. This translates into CASSVGARGTEAFF.

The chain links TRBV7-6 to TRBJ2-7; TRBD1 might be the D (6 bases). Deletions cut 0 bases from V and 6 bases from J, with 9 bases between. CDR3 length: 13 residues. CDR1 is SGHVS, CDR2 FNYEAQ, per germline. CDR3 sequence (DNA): TGTGCCAGCAGCTTAGCGAACAGGGCCGAGCAGTACTTC. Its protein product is CASSLANRAEQYF.

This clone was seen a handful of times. The CDR3 sequence is CAAGLGNQPQHF. CDR3 bases: TGTGCCGCGGGGCTTGGCAATCAGCCCCAGCATTTT. The chain combines TRBV28 with TRBJ1-5, with a possible D match to TRBD1 (5 bases). The CDR3 sequence is 12 residues long. Looked up from germline, CDR1 is MDHEN and CDR2 is SYDVKM. V was cut by 11 bases and J by 2 bases, with 10 bases left in between. The entire variable domain, with the rest obtained from reference TRBV28 and TRBJ1-5, is as follows: DVKVTQSSRYLVKRTGEKVFLECVQDMDHENMFWYRQDPGLGLRLIYFSYDVKMKEKGDIPEGYSVSREKKERFSLILESASTNQTSMYLCAAGLGNQPQHFGDGTRLSIL.

The CDR3 is CASSQARTVDEAFF. The CDR3 DNA reads as TGCGCCAGCAGCCAAGCCCGGACAGTAGATGAAGCTTTCTTT. The V and J genes are TRBV5-1 and TRBJ1-1; TRBD1 might be the D (6 bases). CDR3 size: 14 residues. Between the trimmed V and J ends, which lost 4 bases and 7 bases, there was a span of 17 bases. Germline V gene lookup returns CDR1 SGHRS and CDR2 YFSETQ.

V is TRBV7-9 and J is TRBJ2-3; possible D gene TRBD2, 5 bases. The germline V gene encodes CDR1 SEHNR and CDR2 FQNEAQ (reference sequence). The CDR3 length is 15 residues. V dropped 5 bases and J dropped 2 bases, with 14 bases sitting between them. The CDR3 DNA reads TGTGCCAGCAGCACCGAGGGTCCCATCACAGATACGCAGTATTTT. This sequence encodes CASSTEGPITDTQYF.

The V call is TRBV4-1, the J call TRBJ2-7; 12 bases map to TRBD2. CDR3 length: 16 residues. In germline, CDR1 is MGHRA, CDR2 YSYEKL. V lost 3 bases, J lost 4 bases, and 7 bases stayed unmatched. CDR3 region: CASSQLPGTSGYEQYF. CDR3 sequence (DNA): TGCGCCAGCAGCCAGCTCCCCGGGACTAGCGGGTACGAGCAGTACTTC.